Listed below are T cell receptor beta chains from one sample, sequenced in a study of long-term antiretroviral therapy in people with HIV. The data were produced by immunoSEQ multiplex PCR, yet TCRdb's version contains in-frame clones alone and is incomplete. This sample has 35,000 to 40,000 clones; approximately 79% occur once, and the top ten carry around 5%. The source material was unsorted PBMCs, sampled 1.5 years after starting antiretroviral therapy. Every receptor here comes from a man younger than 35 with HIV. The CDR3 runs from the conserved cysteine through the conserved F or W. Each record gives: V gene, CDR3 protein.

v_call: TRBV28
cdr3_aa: CASSTTSGGDYGYTF

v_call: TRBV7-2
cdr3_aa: CASSLIAPKRNSGNTIYF

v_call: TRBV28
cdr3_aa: CASSFFAGPSFPYTF

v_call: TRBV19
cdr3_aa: CASSPGQQYEQYF

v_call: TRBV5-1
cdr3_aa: CASSLGGEWLEQYF

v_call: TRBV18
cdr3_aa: CASSPPSMDTQYF

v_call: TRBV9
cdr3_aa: CASSPPSDRMGDGYTF

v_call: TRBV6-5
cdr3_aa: CASSYRGLGGDTQYF

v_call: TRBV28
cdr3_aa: CASSMVEKLFF

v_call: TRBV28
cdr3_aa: CASSSDRVGEKLFF

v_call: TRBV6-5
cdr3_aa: CASRIDGTSQQYF

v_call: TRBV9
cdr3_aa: CASSVAVGGGEKLFF

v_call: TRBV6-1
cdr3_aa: CASSEVGLMNTEAFF

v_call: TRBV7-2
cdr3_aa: CASSRDGTSYNEQFF

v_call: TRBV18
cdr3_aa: CASSPGEGRGQPQHF

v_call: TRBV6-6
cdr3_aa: CASSYKNGDSGYTF

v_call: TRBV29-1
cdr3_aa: CSVGLAGGSDTQYF

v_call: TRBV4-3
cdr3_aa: CASSQVGPGTSGRNSGELFF

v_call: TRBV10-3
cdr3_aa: CAISAGAWRGDSYEQYF